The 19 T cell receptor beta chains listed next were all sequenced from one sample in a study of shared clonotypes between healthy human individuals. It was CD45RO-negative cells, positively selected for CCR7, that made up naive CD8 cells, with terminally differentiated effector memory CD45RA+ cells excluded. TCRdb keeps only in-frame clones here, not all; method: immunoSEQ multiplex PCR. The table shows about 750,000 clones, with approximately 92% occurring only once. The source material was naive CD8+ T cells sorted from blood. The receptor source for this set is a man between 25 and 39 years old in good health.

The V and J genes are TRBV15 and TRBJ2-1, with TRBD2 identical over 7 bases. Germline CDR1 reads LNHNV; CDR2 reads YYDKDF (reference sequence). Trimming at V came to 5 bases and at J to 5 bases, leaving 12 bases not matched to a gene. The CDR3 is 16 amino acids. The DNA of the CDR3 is TGTGCCACCAGCGTCACAGCGCTAGCGGCACACAATGAGCAGTTCTTC. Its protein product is CATSVTALAAHNEQFF.

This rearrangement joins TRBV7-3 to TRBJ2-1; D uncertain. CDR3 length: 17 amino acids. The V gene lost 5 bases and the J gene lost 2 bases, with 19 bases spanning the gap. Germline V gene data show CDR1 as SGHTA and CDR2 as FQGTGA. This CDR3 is CASSPILSERTYNEQFF. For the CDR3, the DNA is TGTGCCAGCAGCCCCATTTTGTCGGAGAGAACCTACAATGAGCAGTTCTTC.

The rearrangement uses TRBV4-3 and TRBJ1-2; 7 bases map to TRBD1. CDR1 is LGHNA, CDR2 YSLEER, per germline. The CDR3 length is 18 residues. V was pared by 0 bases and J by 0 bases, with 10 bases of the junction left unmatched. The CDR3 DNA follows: TGCGCCAGCAGCCAAGACCGAATGATCGGGACAGCTAACTATGGCTACACCTTC. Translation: CASSQDRMIGTANYGYTF.

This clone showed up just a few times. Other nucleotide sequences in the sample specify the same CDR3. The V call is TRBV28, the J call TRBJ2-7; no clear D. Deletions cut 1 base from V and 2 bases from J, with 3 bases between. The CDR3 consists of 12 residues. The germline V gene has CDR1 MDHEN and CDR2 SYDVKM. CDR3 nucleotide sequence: TGTGCCAGCAGTTTATCCACCTACGAGCAGTACTTC. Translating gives CASSLSTYEQYF.

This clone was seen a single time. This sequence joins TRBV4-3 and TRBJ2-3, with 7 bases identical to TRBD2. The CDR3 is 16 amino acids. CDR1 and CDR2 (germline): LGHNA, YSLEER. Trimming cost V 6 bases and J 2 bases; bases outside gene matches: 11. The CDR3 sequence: CASRVTLAAATDTQYF. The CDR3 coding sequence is TGCGCCAGCAGGGTTACTCTAGCGGCTGCCACAGATACGCAGTATTTT.

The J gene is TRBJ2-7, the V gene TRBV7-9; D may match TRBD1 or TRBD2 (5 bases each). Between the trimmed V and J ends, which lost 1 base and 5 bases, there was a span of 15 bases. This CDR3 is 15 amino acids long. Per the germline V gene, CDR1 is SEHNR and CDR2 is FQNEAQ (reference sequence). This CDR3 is CASSLVSPGTHEQYF. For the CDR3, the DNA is TGTGCCAGCAGCTTAGTCTCCCCAGGGACCCACGAGCAGTACTTC.

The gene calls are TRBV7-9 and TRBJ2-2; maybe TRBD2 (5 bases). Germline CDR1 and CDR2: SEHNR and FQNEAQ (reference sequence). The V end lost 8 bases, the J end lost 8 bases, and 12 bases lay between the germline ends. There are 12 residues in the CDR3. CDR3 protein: CASREPWGELFF. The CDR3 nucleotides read TGTGCCAGCCGGGAACCTTGGGGGGAGCTGTTTTTT. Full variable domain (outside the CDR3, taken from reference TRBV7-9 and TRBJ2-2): DTGVSQNPRHKITKRGQNVTFRCDPISEHNRLYWYRQTLGQGPEFLTYFQNEAQLEKSRLLSDRFSAERPKGSFSTLEIQRTEQGDSAMYLCASREPWGELFFGEGSRLTVL.

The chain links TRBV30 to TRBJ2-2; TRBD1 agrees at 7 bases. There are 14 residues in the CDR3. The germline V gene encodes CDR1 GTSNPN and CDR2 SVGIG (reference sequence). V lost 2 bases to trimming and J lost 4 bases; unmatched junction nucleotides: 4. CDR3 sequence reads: CAWSSTGSTGELFF. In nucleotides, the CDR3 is TGTGCCTGGAGTTCGACAGGGAGCACCGGGGAGCTGTTTTTT.

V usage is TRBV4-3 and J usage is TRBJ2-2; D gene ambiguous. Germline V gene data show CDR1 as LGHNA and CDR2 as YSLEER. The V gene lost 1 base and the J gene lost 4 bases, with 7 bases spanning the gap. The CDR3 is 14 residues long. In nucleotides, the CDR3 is TGCGCCAGCAGCCAAGGGGTCATCACCGGGGAGCTGTTTTTT. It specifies CASSQGVITGELFF.

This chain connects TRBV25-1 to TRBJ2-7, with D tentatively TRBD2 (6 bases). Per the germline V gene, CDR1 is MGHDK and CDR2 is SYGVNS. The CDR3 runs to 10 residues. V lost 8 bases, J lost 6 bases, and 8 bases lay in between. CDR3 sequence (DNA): TGTGCCAGCCTCGGGGGCGAGCAGTACTTC. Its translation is CASLGGEQYF.

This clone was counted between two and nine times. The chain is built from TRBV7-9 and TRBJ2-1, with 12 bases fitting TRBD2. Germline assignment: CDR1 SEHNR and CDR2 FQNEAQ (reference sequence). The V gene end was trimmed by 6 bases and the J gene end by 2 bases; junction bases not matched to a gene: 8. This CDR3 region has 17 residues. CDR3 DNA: TGTGCCAGCAGAAGGGGGCTAGCGGGAGGGACCTACAATGAGCAGTTCTTC. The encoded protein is CASRRGLAGGTYNEQFF. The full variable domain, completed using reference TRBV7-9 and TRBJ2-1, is DTGVSQNPRHKITKRGQNVTFRCDPISEHNRLYWYRQTLGQGPEFLTYFQNEAQLEKSRLLSDRFSAERPKGSFSTLEIQRTEQGDSAMYLCASRRGLAGGTYNEQFFGPGTRLTVL.

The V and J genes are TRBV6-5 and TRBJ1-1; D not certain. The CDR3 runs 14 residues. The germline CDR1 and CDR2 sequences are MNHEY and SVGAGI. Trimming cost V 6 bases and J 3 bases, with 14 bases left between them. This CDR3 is CASRLTGFDTEAFF. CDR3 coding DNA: TGTGCCAGCAGGCTGACGGGGTTCGACACTGAAGCTTTCTTT.

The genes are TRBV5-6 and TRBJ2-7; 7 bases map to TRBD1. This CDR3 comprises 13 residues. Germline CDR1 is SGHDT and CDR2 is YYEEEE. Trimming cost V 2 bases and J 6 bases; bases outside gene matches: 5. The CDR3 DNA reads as TGTGCCAGCAGCTTCAGGGGGTCCCGCGAGCAGTACTTC. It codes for CASSFRGSREQYF.

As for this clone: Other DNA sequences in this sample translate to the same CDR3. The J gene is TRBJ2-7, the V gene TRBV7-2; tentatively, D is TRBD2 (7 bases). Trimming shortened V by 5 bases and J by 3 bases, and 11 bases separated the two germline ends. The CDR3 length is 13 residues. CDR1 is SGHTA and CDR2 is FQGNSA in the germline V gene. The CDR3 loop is CASSPRGGYEQYF. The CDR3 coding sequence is TGTGCCAGCAGCCCGAGGGGGGGCTACGAGCAGTACTTC.

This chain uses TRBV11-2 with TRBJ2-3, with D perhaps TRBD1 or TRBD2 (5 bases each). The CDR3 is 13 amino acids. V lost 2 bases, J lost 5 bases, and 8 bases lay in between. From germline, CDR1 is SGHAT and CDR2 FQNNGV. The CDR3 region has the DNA TGTGCCAGCAGCTTATGGGACGGAGATACGCAGTATTTT. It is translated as CASSLWDGDTQYF.

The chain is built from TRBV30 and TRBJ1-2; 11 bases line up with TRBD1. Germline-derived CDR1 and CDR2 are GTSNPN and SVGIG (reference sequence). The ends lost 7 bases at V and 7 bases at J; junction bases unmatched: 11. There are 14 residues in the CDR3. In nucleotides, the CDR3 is TGTGCCTCAGATGGACAGGGGGCCTCTTTTGGCTACACCTTC. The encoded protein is CASDGQGASFGYTF.

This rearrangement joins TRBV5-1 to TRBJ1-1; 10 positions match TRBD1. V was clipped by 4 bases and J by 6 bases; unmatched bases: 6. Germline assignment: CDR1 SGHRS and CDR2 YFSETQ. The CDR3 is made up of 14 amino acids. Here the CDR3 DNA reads TGCGCCAGCAGCCACGGACAGGGGGTCTCTGAAGCTTTCTTT. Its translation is CASSHGQGVSEAFF.

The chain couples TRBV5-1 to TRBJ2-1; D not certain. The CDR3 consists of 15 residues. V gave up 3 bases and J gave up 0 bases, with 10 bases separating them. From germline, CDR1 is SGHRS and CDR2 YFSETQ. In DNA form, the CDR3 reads TGCGCCAGCAGCTCTTCCAGGAGCTCCTACAATGAGCAGTTCTTC. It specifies CASSSSRSSYNEQFF.

This chain's CDR3 is CASSFRVVGENEQFF. CDR3 nucleotide sequence: TGTGCCAGCAGTTTCCGGGTGGTTGGGGAGAATGAGCAGTTCTTC. This rearrangement joins TRBV28 to TRBJ2-1, with TRBD2 as a possible D gene (5 bases). Germline CDR1 and CDR2: MDHEN and SYDVKM. This CDR3 region has 15 residues. Trimming pared 3 bases from V and 7 bases from J, leaving 16 bases between.